Given below is one TCR beta chain in context. The data were obtained in a study of blood T cell repertoires in COVID-19. Generated by immunoSEQ multiplex PCR, the TCRdb table keeps only in-frame clones and is missing some. The repertoire holds around 200,000 clones, with around nine tenths as singletons. Specimen: peripheral blood. This clonotype was sampled from a man in his forties with active or convalescent COVID-19.

DNA of the CDR3: TGTGCCAGTAGTATCGTTCCCTCGGTGAACACTGAAGCTTTCTTT. Amino acid sequence: CASSIVPSVNTEAFF. The V and J genes are TRBV19 and TRBJ1-1; D is uncertain. The length of the CDR3 is 15 residues. Germline CDR1 and CDR2: LNHDA and SQIVND (reference sequence). The V end lost 3 bases, the J end lost 0 bases, and 11 bases lay between the germline ends.